The entry that follows covers one T cell receptor beta chain sequence. The data were obtained in a study of T cell responses to AZD1222 COVID-19 vaccine. The assay was immunoSEQ multiplex PCR, and TCRdb's table has in-frame clones only and misses some. The data contain some 110,000 clones, around 85% of them singletons. The CDR3 runs to 13 residues. The V gene lost 6 bases and the J gene lost 7 bases, with 14 bases spanning the gap. Germline V gene lookup returns CDR1 KGHDR and CDR2 SFDVKD. The V call is TRBV24-1, the J call TRBJ1-2; D gene uncertain. This TCR derives from an adult in good health. The source material was peripheral blood, sampled on day 0 of MenACWY control vaccination. CDR3 sequence (DNA): TGTGCCACCAGTCTCTCCGGGGAGCTTGGCTACACCTTC. As protein: CATSLSGELGYTF.